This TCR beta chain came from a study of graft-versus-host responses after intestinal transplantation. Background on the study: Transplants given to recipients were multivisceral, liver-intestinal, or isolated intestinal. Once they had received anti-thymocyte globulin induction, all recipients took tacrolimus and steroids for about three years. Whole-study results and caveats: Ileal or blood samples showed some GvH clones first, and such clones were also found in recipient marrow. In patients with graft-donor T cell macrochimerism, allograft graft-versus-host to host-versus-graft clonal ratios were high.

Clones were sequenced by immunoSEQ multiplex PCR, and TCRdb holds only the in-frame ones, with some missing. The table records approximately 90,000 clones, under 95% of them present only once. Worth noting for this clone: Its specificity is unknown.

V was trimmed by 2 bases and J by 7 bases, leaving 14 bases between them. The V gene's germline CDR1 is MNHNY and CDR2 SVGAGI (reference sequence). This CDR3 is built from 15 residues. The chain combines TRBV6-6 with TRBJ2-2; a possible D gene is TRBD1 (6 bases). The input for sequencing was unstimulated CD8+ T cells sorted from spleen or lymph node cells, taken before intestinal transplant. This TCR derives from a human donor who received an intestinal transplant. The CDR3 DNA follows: TGTGCCAGCAGTTACCCACAGGGAGTCGACGGGGAGCTGTTTTTT. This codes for CASSYPQGVDGELFF.